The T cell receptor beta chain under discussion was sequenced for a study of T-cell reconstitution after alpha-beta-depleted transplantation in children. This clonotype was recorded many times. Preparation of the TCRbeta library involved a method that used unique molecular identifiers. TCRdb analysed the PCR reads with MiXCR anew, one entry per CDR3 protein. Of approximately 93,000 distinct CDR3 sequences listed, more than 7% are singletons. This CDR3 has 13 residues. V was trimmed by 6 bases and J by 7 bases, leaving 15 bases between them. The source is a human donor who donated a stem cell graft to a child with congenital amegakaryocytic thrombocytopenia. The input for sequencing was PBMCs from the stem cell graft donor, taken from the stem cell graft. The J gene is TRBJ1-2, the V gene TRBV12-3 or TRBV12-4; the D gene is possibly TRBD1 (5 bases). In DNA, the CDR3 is TGTGCCAGCAGGAAGGGACTGGCTGCTGGCTACACCTTC. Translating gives CASRKGLAAGYTF.